One sample yielded the 16 T cell receptor beta chains listed below, sequenced in a study of graft-versus-host responses after intestinal transplantation (dated by TCRdb to the early 2020s). Library prep was done by the immunoSEQ multiplex PCR assay. As stored in TCRdb, this immuneACCESS dataset retains in-frame rearrangements with V and J assigned. A fraction of the clones does not appear; measured against another copy, unresolved V genes explain less than half of the discrepancy, and the remainder lacks a known reason. The sample table contains fewer than 10,000 clones; only one count was recorded for about 68% of them. The ten largest account for roughly 13% of the sample. To isolate intraepithelial and lamina propria lymphocytes from graft specimens, dithiothreitol, EDTA incubations and collagenase D digestion were used. Sample: ileum tissue, taken approximately 31 weeks after intestinal transplant. These receptors came from a human patient who received an intestinal transplant, so some T cells may come from the graft donor.

The rearrangement uses TRBV9 and TRBJ1-4; maybe TRBD1 (6 bases). Germline CDR1 is SGDLS and CDR2 is YYNGEE. The CDR3 is made up of 14 amino acids. Between the trimmed V and J ends, which lost 3 bases and 0 bases, there was a span of 6 bases. Written as DNA, the CDR3 is TGTGCCAGCAGCGGGACAGCAACTAATGAAAAACTGTTTTTT. This sequence encodes CASSGTATNEKLFF.

By proportion, this clone is medium-sized (0.01 to 0.1%). Written as DNA, the CDR3 is TGCAGCGTTGAAGAAAAGCTAGCGGACACCCTTAGTGAGCAGTTCTTC. Translation: CSVEEKLADTLSEQFF. V usage is TRBV29-1 and J usage is TRBJ2-1, with 7 nucleotides matching TRBD2. This CDR3 spans 16 amino acids. Germline trimming cut 0 bases from V and 9 bases from J; bases unmatched to any gene: 14. Per the germline V gene, CDR1 is SQVTM and CDR2 is ANQGSEA.

The chain carries TRBV27 and TRBJ2-7; tentatively, D is TRBD2 (6 bases). This CDR3 comprises 13 residues. Trimming removed 3 bases from V and 3 bases from J, with 9 bases in between. The V gene's germline CDR1 is MNHEY and CDR2 SMNVEV (reference sequence). The CDR3 DNA sequence: TGTGCCAGCAGTTTGGGACTGTTCTACGAGCAGTACTTC. It codes for CASSLGLFYEQYF.

This clone has more than one count but fewer than ten. The J gene is TRBJ2-3, the V gene TRBV7-9; 16 bases match TRBD2. The CDR3 runs to 18 residues. CDR1 is SEHNR, CDR2 FQNEAQ, per germline (reference sequence). The J segment lost 4 bases and the V segment lost 3 bases, leaving 7 bases of the junction unmatched. CDR3 loop: CASSLPKGLAGGPDTQYF. CDR3 in DNA: TGTGCCAGCAGCTTGCCAAAGGGACTAGCGGGGGGGCCAGATACGCAGTATTTT.

The chain has TRBV7-2 and TRBJ2-3; 8 bases map to TRBD2. CDR1 is SGHTA and CDR2 is FQGNSA in the germline V gene. The V and J ends lost 7 bases and 2 bases, in that order; junction bases with no gene match: 11. The CDR3 has 16 amino acids. CDR3 bases: TGTGCCAGCAAGGGAGCGGGGGCGTGGGCCACAGATACGCAGTATTTT. Its protein is CASKGAGAWATDTQYF.

The chain joins TRBV18 to TRBJ2-6, with unresolved D. This CDR3 is 16 amino acids long. The V gene's germline CDR1 is KGHSH and CDR2 LQKENI. The ends were cut back, 6 bases at V and 1 base at J, with 13 bases in the middle. The CDR3 is CASSPQSSSGANVLTF. CDR3 nucleotides: TGTGCCAGCTCTCCTCAGTCGTCTTCTGGGGCCAACGTCCTGACTTTC.

The chain is built from TRBV9 and TRBJ2-7; 13 nucleotides align to TRBD2. From germline, CDR1 is SGDLS and CDR2 YYNGEE. The CDR3 spans 15 residues. Unmatched junction bases numbered 7, after V lost 5 bases and J lost 5 bases. The CDR3 nucleotides read TGTGCCAGCAGTCAGGGACTAGCGGGATTCAACGAGCAGTACTTC. This sequence encodes CASSQGLAGFNEQYF.

The chain recombines TRBV29-1 with TRBJ1-1; tentatively, D is TRBD1 (5 bases). Trimming left V 7 bases short and J 3 bases short, with 18 bases between. The CDR3 has 14 residues. Germline values: CDR1 SQVTM, CDR2 ANQGSEA. The CDR3 sequence is CSAGRGGGDTEAFF. The CDR3 region has the DNA TGCAGCGCGGGGAGGGGAGGAGGTGACACTGAAGCTTTCTTT. Looking up the rest from reference TRBV29-1 and TRBJ1-1 gives the full variable domain: SAVISQKPSRDICQRGTSLTIQCQVDSQVTMMFWYRQQPGQSLTLIATANQGSEATYESGFVIDKFPISRPNLTFSTLTVSNMSPEDSSIYLCSAGRGGGDTEAFFGQGTRLTVV.

The chain employs TRBV7-3 and TRBJ2-3; D perhaps matches TRBD2 (5 bases). The CDR3 contains 17 residues. The V end lost 0 bases, the J end lost 1 base, and 14 bases lay between the germline ends. CDR1 is SGHTA, CDR2 FQGTGA, per germline. CDR3 sequence reads: CASSLTGAGGGTDTQYF. The CDR3 DNA reads as TGTGCCAGCAGCTTAACGGGCGCGGGCGGCGGCACAGATACGCAGTATTTT.

The chain couples TRBV25-1 to TRBJ1-1; 8 nucleotides line up with TRBD1. Trimming at V came to 4 bases and at J to 5 bases, leaving 3 bases not matched to a gene. Germline-derived CDR1 and CDR2 are MGHDK and SYGVNS. The CDR3 length is 13 residues. As DNA, the CDR3 is TGTGCCAGCAGTGGTCAGGGGGCTACTGAAGCTTTCTTT. Translated: CASSGQGATEAFF.

This clone appeared a few times. The V call is TRBV30, the J call TRBJ2-7, with 9 bases that match TRBD2. The V and J ends lost 4 bases and 9 bases, in that order; junction bases with no gene match: 7. Germline V gene lookup returns CDR1 GTSNPN and CDR2 SVGIG (reference sequence). The CDR3 has 12 amino acids. The CDR3 protein is CAWTLAGLAQYF. In DNA form, the CDR3 reads TGTGCCTGGACACTAGCGGGTCTAGCGCAGTACTTC. The full variable domain, its missing parts supplied by reference TRBV30 and TRBJ2-7, is SQTIHQWPATLVQPVGSPLSLECTVEGTSNPNLYWYRQAAGRGLQLLFYSVGIGQISSEVPQNLSASRPQDRQFILSSKKLLLSDSGFYLCAWTLAGLAQYFGPGTRLTVT.

This sequence joins TRBV6-1 and TRBJ2-7; maybe TRBD2 (7 bases). The V end lost 4 bases, the J end lost 5 bases, and 30 bases lay between the germline ends. The CDR3 sequence is 19 residues long. Germline V CDR1 and CDR2: MNHNS, SASEGT. The CDR3 loop is CASSVRAGQRIVSGNEQYF. In DNA, the CDR3 is TGTGCCAGCAGTGTTCGAGCGGGACAAAGAATAGTCTCGGGGAACGAGCAGTACTTC.

The J gene is TRBJ2-5, the V gene TRBV6-6, with TRBD1 identical over 10 bases. Matching the DNA end better, TRBJ2-7 makes the J call doubtful. The CDR3 length is 16 residues. Germline V gene data show CDR1 as MNHNY and CDR2 as SVGAGI (reference sequence). The chain's CDR3 is CASSHLRQGAGYEQYF. The DNA of the CDR3 is TGTGCCAGCAGCCACCTCCGACAGGGGGCAGGGTACGAGCAGTACTTC.

The CDR3 reads CASSGLAGSYNEQFF. The CDR3 nucleotides are TGTGCCAGCTCAGGACTAGCGGGGTCCTACAATGAGCAGTTCTTC. The V and J genes are TRBV18 and TRBJ2-1; 12 nucleotides line up with TRBD2. The CDR3 extends over 15 amino acids. The germline V gene encodes CDR1 KGHSH and CDR2 LQKENI. The V segment lost 5 bases and the J segment 1 base; nucleotides outside the gene matches: 0. Supplemented by reference TRBV18 and TRBJ2-1, the full variable domain reads NAGVMQNPRHLVRRRGQEARLRCSPMKGHSHVYWYRQLPEEGLKFMVYLQKENIIDESGMPKERFSAEFPKEGPSILRIQQVVRGDSAAYFCASSGLAGSYNEQFFGPGTRLTVL.

To note about this clone: The junction departs from the called germline gene at one end, perhaps through a read error. V and J are TRBV4-1 and TRBJ2-3; 13 bases are a match to TRBD2. Germline CDR1 reads MGHRA; CDR2 reads YSYEKL. This CDR3 has 17 amino acids. CDR3 loop: CASSQDPTSGGRGTQYF. CDR3 bases: TGCGCCAGCAGTCAAGACCCGACTAGCGGGGGGAGGGGTACGCAGTATTTT.

This chain connects TRBV5-3 to TRBJ2-1; 10 bases match TRBD1. TRBV5-3 is flagged as an ORF with uncertain function. CDR3 length: 15 amino acids. The V segment lost 4 bases and the J segment 8 bases; nucleotides outside the gene matches: 9. The CDR3, as DNA: TGTGCCAGAAGCGCGCGCGGGACAGGGGTATATGAGCAGTTCTTC. Translation: CARSARGTGVYEQFF.